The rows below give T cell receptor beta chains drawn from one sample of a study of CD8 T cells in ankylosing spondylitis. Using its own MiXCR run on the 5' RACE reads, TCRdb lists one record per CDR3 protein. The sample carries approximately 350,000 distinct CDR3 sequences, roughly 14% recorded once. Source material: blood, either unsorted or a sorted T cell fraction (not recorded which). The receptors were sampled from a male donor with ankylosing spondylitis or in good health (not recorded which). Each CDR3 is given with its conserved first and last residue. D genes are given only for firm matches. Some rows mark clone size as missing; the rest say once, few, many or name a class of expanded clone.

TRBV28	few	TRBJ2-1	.	TGTGCCAGCAGGGGGCCGGGAGTGACAGGGACTAATGAGCAGTTCTTC	CASRGPGVTGTNEQFF
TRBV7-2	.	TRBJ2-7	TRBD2	TGTGCCAGCAGCTATCAGCGGGACCCCCGCGAGCAGTACTTC	CASSYQRDPREQYF
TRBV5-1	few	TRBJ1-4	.	TGCGCCAGCAGCTCTCTTCCCGGGGGGAATAATGAAAAACTGTTTTTT	CASSSLPGGNNEKLFF
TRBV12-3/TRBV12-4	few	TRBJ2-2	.	TGTGCCAGCAGTTTGCGGGACGAGTCTACCGGGGAGCTGTTTTTT	CASSLRDESTGELFF
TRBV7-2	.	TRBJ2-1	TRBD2	TGTGCCAGCAGCTTACCTAGCGGGAGGGCCCATGAGCAGTTCTTC	CASSLPSGRAHEQFF
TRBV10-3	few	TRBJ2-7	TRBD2	TGTGCCATCAGTGAGCGGCTAGCGGGAGAGAAAACCTACGAGCAGTACTTC	CAISERLAGEKTYEQYF
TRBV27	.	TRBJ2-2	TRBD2	TGTGCCAGCAGTTTATGGGGACTAGCGGGAACCGGGGAGCTGTTTTTT	CASSLWGLAGTGELFF
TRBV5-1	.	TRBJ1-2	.	TGCGCCAGCAGCAGCGCTATGGGGGAGGACACCTTC	CASSSAMGEDTF
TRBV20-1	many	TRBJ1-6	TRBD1	TGCAGTGCTAGATCCCTCCGGGACAGGAGCTCCTATAATTCACCCCTCCACTTT	CSARSLRDRSSYNSPLHF
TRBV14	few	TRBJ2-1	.	TGTGCCAGCAGCCAGGGGTCGGGTGGTGAGCAGTTCTTC	CASSQGSGGEQFF
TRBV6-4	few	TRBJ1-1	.	TGTGCCAGCAGTGATAAGAAGGGGTTGTTGAACACTGAAGCTTTCTTT	CASSDKKGLLNTEAFF
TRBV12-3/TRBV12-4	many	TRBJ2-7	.	TGTGCCAGCTCTCCGGTGGCCAGGACAAGCTCCTACGAGCAGTACTTC	CASSPVARTSSYEQYF
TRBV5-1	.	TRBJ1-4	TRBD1	TGCGCCAGCAGCCGACTGACAGGGGGCGTTGATGAAAAACTGTTTTTT	CASSRLTGGVDEKLFF
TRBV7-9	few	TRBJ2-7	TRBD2	TGTGCCACTCGTAGCGGGCCCTACGAGCAGTACTTC	CATRSGPYEQYF
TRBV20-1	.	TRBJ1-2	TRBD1	TGCAGTGCTGGGGACAGGGCCGGGTACTATGGCTACACCTTC	CSAGDRAGYYGYTF
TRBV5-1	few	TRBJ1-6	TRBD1	TGCGCCAGCAGCTTGGGGGACAGGGTCGTTGGTTCACCCCTCCACTTT	CASSLGDRVVGSPLHF
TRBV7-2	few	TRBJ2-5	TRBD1	TGTGCCAGCAGCTCACGGGACAGTGGAGAGACCCAGTACTTC	CASSSRDSGETQYF
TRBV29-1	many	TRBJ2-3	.	TGCAGCGTTGAAGTTTGGGGCAGGGGCACAGATACGCAGTATTTT	CSVEVWGRGTDTQYF
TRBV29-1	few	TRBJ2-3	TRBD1	TGCAGCGTTGTGGGTCAGGGGGCCGATACGCAGTATTTT	CSVVGQGADTQYF
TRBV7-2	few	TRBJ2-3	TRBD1	TGTGCCAGCAGCCCCCGGGACAGTCTAGATACGCAGTATTTT	CASSPRDSLDTQYF
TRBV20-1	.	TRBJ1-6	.	TGCAGTGCTAGAGAGGTAGGGCTTCGGACAGCCGGTGTAGTCCTCCACTTT	CSAREVGLRTAGVVLHF
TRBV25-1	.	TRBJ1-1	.	TGTGCCAGCAGTGAACTTGAGGGTACGGCCACTGAAGCTTTCTTT	CASSELEGTATEAFF
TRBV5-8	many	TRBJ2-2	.	TGTGCCAGCAGCTTGTATCAGACCGGGGAGCTGTTTTTT	CASSLYQTGELFF
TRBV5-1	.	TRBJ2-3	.	TGCGCCAGCAGCATGGGGGCTAGCACAGATACGCAGTATTTT	CASSMGASTDTQYF
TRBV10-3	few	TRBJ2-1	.	TGTGCCATCAGTGAGCCCCCCGGGGTTGGGGGGAGAGGTGGGGATGAGCAGTTCTTC	CAISEPPGVGGRGGDEQFF
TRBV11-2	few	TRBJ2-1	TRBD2	TGTGCCTGGCGGCGGGAGGCCGGTAATGAGCAGTTCTTC	CAWRREAGNEQFF
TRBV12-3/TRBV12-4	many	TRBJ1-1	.	TGTGCCAGCAGTCGTGAAGCTTTCTTT	CASSREAFF
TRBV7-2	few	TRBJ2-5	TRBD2	TGTGCCAGCAGCACTATTAGCGGGGGCCCTCCGGAGACCCAGTACTTC	CASSTISGGPPETQYF
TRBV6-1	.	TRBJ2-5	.	TGTGCCAGCAGTGAAGGGGTCAGGGCCGGTACCCAGTACTTC	CASSEGVRAGTQYF
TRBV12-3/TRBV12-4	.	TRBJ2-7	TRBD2	TGTGCCAGCAGCCCCGGACTAGCGGGAGTAGGCGAGCAGTACTTC	CASSPGLAGVGEQYF
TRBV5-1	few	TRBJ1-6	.	TGCGCCAGCAGCGTCGGGGACAATTCACCCCTCCACTTT	CASSVGDNSPLHF
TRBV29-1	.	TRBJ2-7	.	TGCAGCGTCCGAAAGGGGTTTAGGGGAGGCTACGAGCAGTACTTC	CSVRKGFRGGYEQYF
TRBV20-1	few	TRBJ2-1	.	TGCAGTGCTAGCCGATGGACTGTATCCTACAATGAGCAGTTCTTC	CSASRWTVSYNEQFF
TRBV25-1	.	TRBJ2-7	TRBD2	TGTGCCAGCAGTGACTCTACCGGGACTAGAGCGTCCGTCGGGACCTACGAGCAGTACTTC	CASSDSTGTRASVGTYEQYF
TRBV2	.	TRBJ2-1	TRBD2	TGTGCCAGCAGTTTTAGCGGGAGGGCGGGAAATGAGCAGTTCTTC	CASSFSGRAGNEQFF
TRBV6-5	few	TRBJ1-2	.	TGTGCCAGCAGTTATCTCGCCGACCTACGAGACCCCTATGGCTACACCTTC	CASSYLADLRDPYGYTF
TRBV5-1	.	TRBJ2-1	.	TGCGCCAGCAAAGGAGGGGCAGCCTGGTGGAATGAGCAGTTCTTC	CASKGGAAWWNEQFF
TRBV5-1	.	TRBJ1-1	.	TGCGCCAGCAGCCCCGAGGGGGTTGATTGGACTGAAGCTTTCTTT	CASSPEGVDWTEAFF
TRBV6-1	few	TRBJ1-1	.	TGTGCCAGCAGTAGGCCCGAGTGGGCTGAAGCTTTCTTT	CASSRPEWAEAFF